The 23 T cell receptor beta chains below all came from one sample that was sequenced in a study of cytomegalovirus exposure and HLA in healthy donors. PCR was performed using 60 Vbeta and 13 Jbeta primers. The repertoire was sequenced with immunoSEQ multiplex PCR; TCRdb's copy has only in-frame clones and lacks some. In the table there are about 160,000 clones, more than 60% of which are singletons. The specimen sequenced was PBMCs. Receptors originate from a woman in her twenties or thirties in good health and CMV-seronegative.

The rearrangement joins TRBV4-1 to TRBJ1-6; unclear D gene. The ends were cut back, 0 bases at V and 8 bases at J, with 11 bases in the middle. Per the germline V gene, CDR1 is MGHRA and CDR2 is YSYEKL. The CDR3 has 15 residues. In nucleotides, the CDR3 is TGCGCCAGCAGCCAAGACAGGCTTGGCTATTCACCCCTCCACTTT. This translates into CASSQDRLGYSPLHF.

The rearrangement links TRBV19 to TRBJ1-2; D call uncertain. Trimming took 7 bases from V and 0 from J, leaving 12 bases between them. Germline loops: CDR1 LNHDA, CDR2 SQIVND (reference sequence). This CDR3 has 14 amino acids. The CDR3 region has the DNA TGTGCCAGTATGACCAGGTTAGCTAACTATGGCTACACCTTC. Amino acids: CASMTRLANYGYTF.

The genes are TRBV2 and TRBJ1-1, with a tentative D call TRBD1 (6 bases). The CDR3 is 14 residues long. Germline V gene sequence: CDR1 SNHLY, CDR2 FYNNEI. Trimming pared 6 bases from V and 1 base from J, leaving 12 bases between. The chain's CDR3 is CASRGDTWNTEAFF. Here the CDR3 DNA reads TGTGCCAGCAGGGGGGACACCTGGAACACTGAAGCTTTCTTT.

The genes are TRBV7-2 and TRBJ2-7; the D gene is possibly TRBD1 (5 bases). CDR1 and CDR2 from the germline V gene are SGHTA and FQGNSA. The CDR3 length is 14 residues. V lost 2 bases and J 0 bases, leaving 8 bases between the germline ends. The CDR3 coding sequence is TGTGCCAGCAGCTTAAGACAGAGCTCCTACGAGCAGTACTTC. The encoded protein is CASSLRQSSYEQYF. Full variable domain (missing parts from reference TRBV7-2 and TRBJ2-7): GAGVSQSPSNKVTEKGKDVELRCDPISGHTALYWYRQSLGQGLEFLIYFQGNSAPDKSGLPSDRFSAERTGGSVSTLTIQRTQQEDSAVYLCASSLRQSSYEQYFGPGTRLTVT.

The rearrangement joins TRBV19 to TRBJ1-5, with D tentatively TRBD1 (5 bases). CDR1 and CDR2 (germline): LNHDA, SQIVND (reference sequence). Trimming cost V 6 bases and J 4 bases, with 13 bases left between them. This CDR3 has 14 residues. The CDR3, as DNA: TGTGCCAGTAGCCTCAACCGGGGGAATCAGCCCCAGCATTTT. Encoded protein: CASSLNRGNQPQHF.

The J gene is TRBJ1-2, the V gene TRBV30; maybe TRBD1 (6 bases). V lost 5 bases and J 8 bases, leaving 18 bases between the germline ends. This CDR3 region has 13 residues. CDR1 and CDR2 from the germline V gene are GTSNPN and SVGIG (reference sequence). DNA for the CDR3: TGTGCCTGGGGCGGGTCTCCGGACAGAGGCTACACCTTC. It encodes CAWGGSPDRGYTF.

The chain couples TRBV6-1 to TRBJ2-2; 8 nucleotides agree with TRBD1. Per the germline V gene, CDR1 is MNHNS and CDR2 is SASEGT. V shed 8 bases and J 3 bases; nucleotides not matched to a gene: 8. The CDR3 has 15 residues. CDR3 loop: CASGAGTGDTGELFF. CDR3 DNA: TGTGCCAGCGGCGCCGGGACAGGAGACACCGGGGAGCTGTTTTTT.

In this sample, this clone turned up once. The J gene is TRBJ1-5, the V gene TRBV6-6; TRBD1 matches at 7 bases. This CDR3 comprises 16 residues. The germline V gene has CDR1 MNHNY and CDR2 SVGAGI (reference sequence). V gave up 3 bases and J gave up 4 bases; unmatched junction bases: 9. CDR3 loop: CASSYRVGTENQPQHF. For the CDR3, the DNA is TGTGCCAGCAGTTATAGGGTAGGGACAGAGAATCAGCCCCAGCATTTT.

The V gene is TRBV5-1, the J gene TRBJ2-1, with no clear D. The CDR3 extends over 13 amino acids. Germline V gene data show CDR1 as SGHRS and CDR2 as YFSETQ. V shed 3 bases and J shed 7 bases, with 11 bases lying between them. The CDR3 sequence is CASSYTTRNEQFF. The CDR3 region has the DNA TGCGCCAGCAGCTACACTACCCGGAATGAGCAGTTCTTC.

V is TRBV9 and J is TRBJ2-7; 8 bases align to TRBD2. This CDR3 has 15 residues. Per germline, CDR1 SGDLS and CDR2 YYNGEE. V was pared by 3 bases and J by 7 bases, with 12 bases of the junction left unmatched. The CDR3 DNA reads TGTGCCAGCAGCGAAAGCGGGGGACCCGACTTAGAGCAGTACTTC. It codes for CASSESGGPDLEQYF.

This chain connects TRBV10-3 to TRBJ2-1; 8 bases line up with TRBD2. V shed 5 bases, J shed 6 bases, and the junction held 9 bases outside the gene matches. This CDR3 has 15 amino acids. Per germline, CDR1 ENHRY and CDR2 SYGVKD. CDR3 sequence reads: CAISLHGGAPNEQFF. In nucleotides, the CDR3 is TGTGCCATCAGTCTCCACGGGGGGGCCCCCAATGAGCAGTTCTTC.

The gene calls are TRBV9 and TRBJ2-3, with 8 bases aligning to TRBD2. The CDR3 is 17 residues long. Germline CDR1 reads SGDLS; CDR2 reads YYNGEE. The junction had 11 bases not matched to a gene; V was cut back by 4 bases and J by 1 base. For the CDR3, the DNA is TGTGCCAGCAGCTCCCTCCGGGGGGGCTTGGGCACAGATACGCAGTATTTT. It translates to CASSSLRGGLGTDTQYF. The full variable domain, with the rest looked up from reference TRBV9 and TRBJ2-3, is DSGVTQTPKHLITATGQRVTLRCSPRSGDLSVYWYQQSLDQGLQFLIQYYNGEERAKGNILERFSAQQFPDLHSELNLSSLELGDSALYFCASSSLRGGLGTDTQYFGPGTRLTVL.

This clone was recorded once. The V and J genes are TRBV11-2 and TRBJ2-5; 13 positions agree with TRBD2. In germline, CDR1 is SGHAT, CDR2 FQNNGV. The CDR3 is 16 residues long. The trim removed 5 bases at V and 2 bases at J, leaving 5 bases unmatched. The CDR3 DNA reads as TGTGCCAGCAGCGACGGGACTAGCGGGGTACAAGAGACCCAGTACTTC. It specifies CASSDGTSGVQETQYF.

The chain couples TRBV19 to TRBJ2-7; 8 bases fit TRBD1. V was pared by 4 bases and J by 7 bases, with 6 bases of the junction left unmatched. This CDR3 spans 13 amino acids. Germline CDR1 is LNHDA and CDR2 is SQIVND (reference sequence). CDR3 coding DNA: TGTGCCAGTAGTAGTAAGACAGGGGTAGAGCAGTACTTC. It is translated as CASSSKTGVEQYF.

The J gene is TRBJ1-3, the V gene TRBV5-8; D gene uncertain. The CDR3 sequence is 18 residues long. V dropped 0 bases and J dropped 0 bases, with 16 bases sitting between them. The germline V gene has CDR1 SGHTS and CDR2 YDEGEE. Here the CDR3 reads CASSLVRSGIPSGNTIYF. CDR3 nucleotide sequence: TGTGCCAGCAGCTTGGTACGGTCAGGCATACCCTCTGGAAACACCATATATTTT.

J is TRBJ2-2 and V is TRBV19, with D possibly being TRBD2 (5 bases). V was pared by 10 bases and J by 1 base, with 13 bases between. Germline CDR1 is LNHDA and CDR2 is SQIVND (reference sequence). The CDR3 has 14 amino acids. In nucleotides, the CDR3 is TGTGCCACCCGAGGGCAGGAGAACACCGGGGAGCTGTTTTTT. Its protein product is CATRGQENTGELFF. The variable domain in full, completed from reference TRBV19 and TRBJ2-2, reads DGGITQSPKYLFRKEGQNVTLSCEQNLNHDAMYWYRQDPGQGLRLIYYSQIVNDFQKGDIAEGYSVSREKKESFPLTVTSAQKNPTAFYLCATRGQENTGELFFGEGSRLTVL.

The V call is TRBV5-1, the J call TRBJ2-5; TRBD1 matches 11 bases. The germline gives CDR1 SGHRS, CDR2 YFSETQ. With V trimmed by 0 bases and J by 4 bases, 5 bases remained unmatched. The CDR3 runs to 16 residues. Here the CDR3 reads CASSLVPGQGGETQYF. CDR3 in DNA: TGCGCCAGCAGCTTGGTCCCGGGACAGGGGGGAGAGACCCAGTACTTC.

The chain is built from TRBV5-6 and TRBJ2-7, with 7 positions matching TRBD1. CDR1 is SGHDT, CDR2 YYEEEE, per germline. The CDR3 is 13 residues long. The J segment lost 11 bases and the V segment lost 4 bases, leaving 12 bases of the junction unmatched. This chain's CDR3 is CASSGGTGQTEYF. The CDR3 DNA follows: TGTGCCAGCAGCGGGGGAACGGGACAGACCGAGTACTTC.

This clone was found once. CDR3 sequence: CAWSRGQVTDTQYF. CDR3 coding DNA: TGTGCCTGGAGCAGGGGGCAAGTAACAGATACGCAGTATTTT. The chain employs TRBV30 and TRBJ2-3, with TRBD1 matching 8 bases. This CDR3 has 14 amino acids. The junction had 5 bases not matched to a gene; V was cut back by 3 bases and J by 3 bases. The germline CDR1 and CDR2 sequences are GTSNPN and SVGIG (reference sequence).

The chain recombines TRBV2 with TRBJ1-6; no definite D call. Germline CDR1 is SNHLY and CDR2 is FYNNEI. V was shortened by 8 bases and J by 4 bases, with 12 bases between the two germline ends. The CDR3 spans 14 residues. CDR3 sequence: CASVEETYNSPLHF. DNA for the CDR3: TGTGCCAGCGTGGAGGAAACTTATAATTCACCCCTCCACTTT.

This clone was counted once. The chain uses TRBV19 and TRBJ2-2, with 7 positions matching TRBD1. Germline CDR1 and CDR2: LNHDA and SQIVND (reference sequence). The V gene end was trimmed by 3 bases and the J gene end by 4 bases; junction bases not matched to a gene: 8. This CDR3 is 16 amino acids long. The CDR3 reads CASSMSGSGGTGELFF. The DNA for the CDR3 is TGTGCCAGTAGTATGAGTGGATCAGGGGGCACCGGGGAGCTGTTTTTT.

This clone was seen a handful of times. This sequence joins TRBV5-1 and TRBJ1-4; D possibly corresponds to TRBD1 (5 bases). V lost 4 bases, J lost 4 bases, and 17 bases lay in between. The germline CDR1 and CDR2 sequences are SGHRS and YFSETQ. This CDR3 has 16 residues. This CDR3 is CASSVGGGRFNEKLFF. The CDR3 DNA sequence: TGCGCCAGCAGCGTGGGCGGGGGACGATTTAATGAAAAACTGTTTTTT. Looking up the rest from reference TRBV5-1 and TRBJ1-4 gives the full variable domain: KAGVTQTPRYLIKTRGQQVTLSCSPISGHRSVSWYQQTPGQGLQFLFEYFSETQRNKGNFPGRFSGRQFSNSRSEMNVSTLELGDSALYLCASSVGGGRFNEKLFFGSGTQLSVL.

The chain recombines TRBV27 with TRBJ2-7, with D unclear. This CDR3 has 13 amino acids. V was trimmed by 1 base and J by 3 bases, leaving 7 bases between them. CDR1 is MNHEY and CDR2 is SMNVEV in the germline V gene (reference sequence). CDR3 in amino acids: CASSLLQSYEQYF. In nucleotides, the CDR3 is TGTGCCAGCAGTTTATTACAGAGCTACGAGCAGTACTTC.